This passage covers 10 T cell receptor beta chains from one sample sequenced in a study of T cell responses to AZD1222 COVID-19 vaccine. The protocol was immunoSEQ multiplex PCR, while the TCRdb copy is restricted to in-frame clones and leaves out a portion. The sample lists approximately 100,000 clones, roughly 90% seen once, with over 10% in the top ten. The sample in question was peripheral blood, obtained on day 0 of MenACWY control vaccination. These receptors came from an adult in good health.

This clone was seen a single time. The CDR3 spells CASSLFGRGERGNYGYTF. Written as DNA, the CDR3 is TGTGCCAGCAGTTTATTCGGCCGGGGGGAAAGGGGTAACTATGGCTACACCTTC. This sequence joins TRBV28 and TRBJ1-2; the D gene is possibly TRBD1 (5 bases). The CDR3 totals 18 residues. Per germline, CDR1 MDHEN and CDR2 SYDVKM. V lost 1 base and J lost 1, with 19 bases in between.

The rearrangement links TRBV7-2 to TRBJ1-1; possible D gene TRBD1, 5 bases. The germline gives CDR1 SGHTA, CDR2 FQGNSA. The CDR3 extends over 14 amino acids. Trimming took off 2 bases at V and 6 bases at J, with 13 bases between the two ends. The DNA of the CDR3 is TGTGCCAGCAGCTTACTCCAGGGTGACCCTGAAGCTTTCTTT. Its translation is CASSLLQGDPEAFF. The full variable domain, rest sourced from reference TRBV7-2 and TRBJ1-1, is GAGVSQSPSNKVTEKGKDVELRCDPISGHTALYWYRQSLGQGLEFLIYFQGNSAPDKSGLPSDRFSAERTGGSVSTLTIQRTQQEDSAVYLCASSLLQGDPEAFFGQGTRLTVV.

This sequence joins TRBV10-2 and TRBJ2-3, with 9 nucleotides matching TRBD2. Germline CDR1 WSHSY, CDR2 SAAADI. V shed 3 bases, J shed 1 base, and the junction held 2 bases outside the gene matches. The CDR3 spans 15 residues. For the CDR3, the DNA is TGCGCCAGCAGTGATGAGCGGGGGGGCACAGATACGCAGTATTTT. This translates into CASSDERGGTDTQYF.

Only a few counts were recorded for this clone. The V gene is TRBV20-1, the J gene TRBJ2-3, with TRBD2 as a possible D gene (5 bases). CDR3 length: 15 amino acids. Between the trimmed V and J ends, which lost 3 bases and 1 base, there was a span of 14 bases. The germline V gene encodes CDR1 DFQATT and CDR2 SNEGSKA (reference sequence). The CDR3 spells CSASPRVAGTDTQYF. The CDR3 bases are TGCAGTGCTAGTCCGCGGGTGGCCGGCACAGATACGCAGTATTTT.

The chain is built from TRBV5-1 and TRBJ2-5; tentative D call: TRBD1 (6 bases). The CDR3 length is 15 residues. The V gene's germline CDR1 is SGHRS and CDR2 YFSETQ. The germline V and J ends were trimmed by 3 bases and 4 bases, with 16 bases remaining between them. The CDR3 loop reads CASSSDVGAGETQYF. DNA for the CDR3: TGCGCCAGCAGCTCCGATGTGGGGGCTGGAGAGACCCAGTACTTC. The full variable domain, in which reference TRBV5-1 and TRBJ2-5 provide the parts outside the CDR3, is KAGVTQTPRYLIKTRGQQVTLSCSPISGHRSVSWYQQTPGQGLQFLFEYFSETQRNKGNFPGRFSGRQFSNSRSEMNVSTLELGDSALYLCASSSDVGAGETQYFGPGTRLLVL.

The CDR3 DNA reads as TGTGCCAGCAGTGACCTCGCAGGGGATAAGGGAAACGAGCAGTACTTC. Translation: CASSDLAGDKGNEQYF. The chain combines TRBV6-1 with TRBJ2-7, with D perhaps TRBD1 (6 bases). V lost 3 bases and J 5 bases, leaving 20 bases between the germline ends. The length of the CDR3 is 16 residues. Germline CDR1 reads MNHNS; CDR2 reads SASEGT.

The gene calls are TRBV5-8 and TRBJ2-7; TRBD1 agrees at 9 bases. CDR3 size: 14 residues. J lost 7 bases, V lost 2 bases, and 7 bases had no gene match. CDR1 is SGHTS and CDR2 is YDEGEE in the germline V gene. The CDR3 sequence is CASSLFNRGHEQYF. The DNA for the CDR3 is TGTGCCAGCAGCTTATTTAACAGGGGGCATGAGCAGTACTTC.

The chain is built from TRBV5-8 and TRBJ1-2, with D unresolved. This CDR3 comprises 9 residues. With 7 bases removed from V and 5 bases from J, the gap between germline ends came to 3 bases. Germline CDR1 is SGHTS and CDR2 is YDEGEE. The CDR3 protein is CASGYGYTF. CDR3 nucleotide sequence: TGTGCCAGCGGGTATGGCTACACCTTC.

The chain uses TRBV4-1 and TRBJ1-1; possibly TRBD1 for D (6 bases). The CDR3 runs to 13 residues. CDR1 and CDR2 from the germline V gene are MGHRA and YSYEKL. Trimming removed 1 base from V and 4 bases from J, with 7 bases in between. The CDR3 protein is CASSQGGRTEAFF. CDR3 DNA sequence: TGCGCCAGCAGCCAAGGGGGGCGCACTGAAGCTTTCTTT.

This rearrangement joins TRBV19 to TRBJ2-7, with 9 bases identical to TRBD2. CDR3 length: 18 residues. With 6 bases clipped from V and 2 bases from J, the junction kept 17 bases outside the gene matches. Germline-derived CDR1 and CDR2 are LNHDA and SQIVND (reference sequence). The chain's CDR3 is CASRRGPMVAGAPYEQYF. The CDR3 DNA sequence: TGTGCCAGTAGAAGAGGTCCCATGGTAGCGGGGGCCCCCTACGAGCAGTACTTC.